These 9 T cell receptor beta chains were all obtained from the same sample, sequenced in a study of cytomegalovirus exposure and HLA in healthy donors. The PCR made use of 60 Vbeta and 13 Jbeta primers. This table comes from immunoSEQ multiplex PCR, and its TCRdb copy is limited to in-frame clones, with some not included. The table shows roughly 200,000 clones, with about 89% occurring only once. The sequencing input was PBMCs. The source is a woman aged 18-35 years in good health and CMV-seronegative.

CDR3 region: CASSPDSQETQYF. The CDR3 region has the DNA TGTGCCAGCAGCCCTGACTCCCAAGAGACCCAGTACTTC. The rearrangement joins TRBV5-6 to TRBJ2-5; D uncertain. This CDR3 spans 13 amino acids. Germline CDR1 and CDR2: SGHDT and YYEEEE. V was cut by 4 bases and J by 1 base, with 8 bases left in between. The full variable domain, its missing parts supplied by reference TRBV5-6 and TRBJ2-5, is DAGVTQSPTHLIKTRGQQVTLRCSPKSGHDTVSWYQQALGQGPQFIFQYYEEEERQRGNFPDRFSGHQFPNYSSELNVNALLLGDSALYLCASSPDSQETQYFGPGTRLLVL.

This clone was detected only once. V gene TRBV5-1 combines with J gene TRBJ1-1; D may be TRBD1 (6 bases). This CDR3 is built from 14 residues. Germline V lookup: CDR1 SGHRS, CDR2 YFSETQ. The V end was cut by 0 bases, the J end by 8 bases, with 14 bases between. Written as DNA, the CDR3 is TGCGCCAGCAGCTTGGAGACAGCGGGGACAGAAGCTTTCTTT. This gives the protein CASSLETAGTEAFF.

This clone was seen only once. The DNA for the CDR3 is TGTGCCAGCAGCGTATTTGGGACAGGGGGAGCAGATACGCAGTATTTT. This gives the protein CASSVFGTGGADTQYF. V usage is TRBV9 and J usage is TRBJ2-3, with 11 bases aligning to TRBD1. With 1 base clipped from V and 4 bases from J, the junction kept 5 bases outside the gene matches. The CDR3 length is 16 residues. The germline CDR1 and CDR2 sequences are SGDLS and YYNGEE.

The chain has TRBV7-2 and TRBJ2-3; D gene ambiguous. V shed 1 base and J shed 2 bases, with 7 bases lying between them. This CDR3 has 14 residues. Germline V gene data show CDR1 as SGHTA and CDR2 as FQGNSA. CDR3 nucleotides: TGTGCCAGCAGCTTAGACTTCATCACAGATACGCAGTATTTT. Translating it yields CASSLDFITDTQYF.

The chain carries TRBV11-2 and TRBJ1-3; 9 bases fit TRBD1. The V and J ends lost 7 bases and 0 bases, in that order; junction bases with no gene match: 4. Germline V gene sequence: CDR1 SGHAT, CDR2 FQNNGV. The CDR3 is 15 residues long. Here the CDR3 DNA reads TGTGCCAGCACCGACAGGGGGGTCTCTGGAAACACCATATATTTT. Its translation is CASTDRGVSGNTIYF.

The chain uses TRBV11-2 and TRBJ2-7, with a tentative D call TRBD1 (6 bases). The CDR3 consists of 14 residues. The germline gives CDR1 SGHAT, CDR2 FQNNGV. Trimming removed 1 base at V and 3 bases at J, with 10 bases between. The DNA for the CDR3 is TGTGCCAGCAGCTTAGCTGGGACACTCTACGAGCAGTACTTC. Amino acid sequence: CASSLAGTLYEQYF.

The table lists this clone with a count of one. This chain connects TRBV5-1 to TRBJ1-4, with D possibly matching TRBD1 (6 bases). Trimming removed 6 bases at V and 0 bases at J, with 9 bases between. Germline CDR1 and CDR2: SGHRS and YFSETQ. This CDR3 region has 14 residues. The CDR3 nucleotides read TGCGCCAGCACAGGGGATTCAACTAATGAAAAACTGTTTTTT. It encodes CASTGDSTNEKLFF.

The CDR3 sequence is CSVLYLRDTQYF. CDR3 in DNA: TGCAGCGTTCTCTACCTGCGCGATACGCAGTATTTT. This sequence joins TRBV29-1 and TRBJ2-3; the D is unclear. V lost 5 bases and J lost 6, with 12 bases in between. This CDR3 region has 12 residues. The germline CDR1 and CDR2 sequences are SQVTM and ANQGSEA.

The chain recombines TRBV7-9 with TRBJ2-1; 7 nucleotides line up with TRBD2. The V segment lost 0 bases and the J segment 4 bases; nucleotides outside the gene matches: 9. Germline CDR1 and CDR2: SEHNR and FQNEAQ (reference sequence). CDR3 length: 17 amino acids. As DNA, the CDR3 is TGTGCCAGCAGCTTAGCGGGGCGGGAGAGGTGGTACAATGAGCAGTTCTTC. Translating gives CASSLAGRERWYNEQFF.